Listed here are 22 T cell receptor beta chains from one sample, sequenced in a study of sequential checkpoint blockade in melanoma. Measured with immunoSEQ multiplex PCR; TCRdb has only the in-frame clones, and not every one. Of 25,000 to 35,000 clones in the sample, under 85% were seen once. The sample's treatment: randomized to nivolumab then ipilimumab (arm A) or the reverse (arm B). The source was CD8+ T cells sorted from blood (inferred from file names), collected from a patient given nivolumab and ipilimumab in sequence. These receptors originate from a human donor with melanoma.

This clone was picked up a small number of times. This rearrangement joins TRBV5-5 to TRBJ1-1; D unclear. Trimming pared 3 bases from V and 3 bases from J, leaving 3 bases between. Germline V gene lookup returns CDR1 SGHKS and CDR2 YYEKEE (reference sequence). CDR3 length: 11 amino acids. The CDR3 loop is CASSSDTEAFF. For the CDR3, the DNA is TGTGCCAGCAGCTCAGACACTGAAGCTTTCTTT.

The CDR3 region has the DNA TGCGCCAGCAGCCAGGGACATTCCTACGAGCAGTACTTC. Protein product: CASSQGHSYEQYF. This chain joins TRBV4-1 and TRBJ2-7; D is possibly TRBD1 (6 bases). The CDR3 contains 13 residues. Germline assignment: CDR1 MGHRA and CDR2 YSYEKL. The V and J ends lost 3 bases and 1 base respectively, with 7 bases between them.

The chain employs TRBV27 and TRBJ2-7, with TRBD1 identical over 9 bases. Looked up from germline, CDR1 is MNHEY and CDR2 is SMNVEV (reference sequence). Germline trimming cut 3 bases from V and 6 bases from J; bases unmatched to any gene: 3. This CDR3 has 13 amino acids. As DNA, the CDR3 is TGTGCCAGCAGTTTCGGGACAGGGCTCGAGCAGTACTTC. Translation: CASSFGTGLEQYF.

The chain joins TRBV6-6 to TRBJ2-7; D unresolved. This CDR3 spans 13 amino acids. Trimming left V 0 bases short and J 5 bases short, with 8 bases between. Germline V gives CDR1 MNHNY, CDR2 SVGAGI (reference sequence). The CDR3 nucleotides read TGTGCCAGCAGTTACTCTCTAGTGAACGAGCAGTACTTC. This codes for CASSYSLVNEQYF.

This clone was found once. The chain joins TRBV27 to TRBJ1-5, with TRBD1 matching 7 bases. Germline V lookup: CDR1 MNHEY, CDR2 SMNVEV (reference sequence). The V segment lost 5 bases and the J segment 7 bases; nucleotides outside the gene matches: 5. The CDR3 loop spans 13 amino acids. This CDR3 reads CASSAYRGQPQHF. As DNA, the CDR3 is TGTGCCAGCAGTGCGTACAGGGGACAGCCCCAGCATTTT.

This clone showed up just a few times. This chain links TRBV9 with TRBJ1-2, with a weak D call TRBD1 (5 bases). Germline CDR1 and CDR2: SGDLS and YYNGEE. The CDR3 covers 14 residues. V was pared by 4 bases and J by 0 bases, with 10 bases between. DNA of the CDR3: TGTGCCAGCAGCTCCTCGACAGCTAACTATGGCTACACCTTC. Protein product: CASSSSTANYGYTF. The full variable domain, rest sourced from reference TRBV9 and TRBJ1-2, is DSGVTQTPKHLITATGQRVTLRCSPRSGDLSVYWYQQSLDQGLQFLIQYYNGEERAKGNILERFSAQQFPDLHSELNLSSLELGDSALYFCASSSSTANYGYTFGSGTRLTVV.

The count of this clone is one. The chain joins TRBV11-1 to TRBJ1-5; 8 bases fit TRBD1. The CDR3 covers 15 residues. With V trimmed by 1 base and J by 1 base, 0 bases remained unmatched. Germline loops: CDR1 SGHAT, CDR2 FQDESV (reference sequence). CDR3 nucleotide sequence: TGTGCCAGCAGCTTAGACAGGGGGAGCAATCAGCCCCAGCATTTT. Its translation is CASSLDRGSNQPQHF.

V is TRBV9 and J is TRBJ1-6; D ambiguous. Germline-derived CDR1 and CDR2 are SGDLS and YYNGEE. The V end was cut by 4 bases, the J end by 9 bases, with 14 bases between. The CDR3 contains 14 residues. CDR3 amino acids: CASSIRTGGSPLHF. CDR3 coding DNA: TGTGCCAGCAGCATACGGACGGGAGGTTCACCCCTCCACTTT. The whole variable domain, filled in from reference TRBV9 and TRBJ1-6, reads DSGVTQTPKHLITATGQRVTLRCSPRSGDLSVYWYQQSLDQGLQFLIQYYNGEERAKGNILERFSAQQFPDLHSELNLSSLELGDSALYFCASSIRTGGSPLHFGNGTRLTVT.

This clone has a handful of counts. In DNA form, the CDR3 reads TGTGGGGGTAACAGGGCGGTTTCGCCCGAGCAGTACTTC. Protein sequence: CGGNRAVSPEQYF. The chain has TRBV19 and TRBJ2-7; weak D call: TRBD1 (6 bases). The V gene's germline CDR1 is LNHDA and CDR2 SQIVND (reference sequence). The CDR3 spans 13 residues.

The chain has TRBV5-4 and TRBJ2-1; D perhaps matches TRBD2 (5 bases). CDR3 length equals 16 residues. Germline V gives CDR1 SGHNT, CDR2 YYREEE (reference sequence). Trimming shortened V by 0 bases and J by 0 bases, and 10 bases separated the two germline ends. CDR3 DNA sequence: TGTGCCAGCAGCTTGGGGCTAGCAGGCTCCTACAATGAGCAGTTCTTC. Its protein is CASSLGLAGSYNEQFF.

This clone was found once. CDR3 bases: TGTGCCAGCAGTTTAGGGACAGGGAGCTCCTACGAGCAGTACTTC. This translates into CASSLGTGSSYEQYF. The chain couples TRBV27 to TRBJ2-7, with TRBD1 matching over 9 bases. V was pared by 2 bases and J by 0 bases, with 2 bases of the junction left unmatched. Germline V gene sequence: CDR1 MNHEY, CDR2 SMNVEV (reference sequence). The length of the CDR3 is 15 residues.

The chain couples TRBV5-4 to TRBJ2-5; a possible D gene is TRBD2 (5 bases). The CDR3 runs 14 residues. Germline V gives CDR1 SGHNT, CDR2 YYREEE (reference sequence). Trimming removed 2 bases from V and 0 bases from J, with 8 bases in between. CDR3 DNA: TGTGCCAGCAGCTTCGGCGGGTACCAAGAGACCCAGTACTTC. Its translation: CASSFGGYQETQYF.

This chain connects TRBV29-1 to TRBJ1-4; 7 bases match TRBD1. CDR3 length: 15 residues. V was pared by 4 bases and J by 7 bases, with 12 bases of the junction left unmatched. Germline V gene data show CDR1 as SQVTM and CDR2 as ANQGSEA. The CDR3 DNA follows: TGCAGCGTTGCATTGTATCAGGGGGGCGGTGAAAAACTGTTTTTT. Translated: CSVALYQGGGEKLFF.

In its sample, this clone was seen a few times. The rearrangement joins TRBV14 to TRBJ1-1, with 11 bases fitting TRBD1. CDR3 length equals 12 residues. Germline V CDR1 and CDR2: SGHDN, FVKESK. V was clipped by 8 bases and J by 4 bases; unmatched bases: 0. The CDR3 DNA sequence: TGTGCCAGCGGGACAGGGGGCACTGAAGCTTTCTTT. Amino acids: CASGTGGTEAFF.

The gene calls are TRBV4-3 and TRBJ2-7; a possible D gene is TRBD2 (5 bases). Deletions cut 4 bases from V and 0 bases from J, with 10 bases between. CDR1 and CDR2 from the germline V gene are LGHNA and YSLEER. The CDR3 extends over 14 amino acids. For the CDR3, the DNA is TGCGCCAGCAGCCCCTCGGGGAGCTCCTACGAGCAGTACTTC. Its protein is CASSPSGSSYEQYF.

The rearrangement uses TRBV19 and TRBJ2-3; 11 bases are shared with TRBD2. This CDR3 spans 14 amino acids. Germline CDR1 and CDR2: LNHDA and SQIVND (reference sequence). V trimming: 7 bases; J trimming: 4 bases; junction bases outside the gene matches: 4. The CDR3 region is CASTSLAGADTQYF. CDR3 nucleotides: TGTGCCAGTACCTCACTAGCGGGAGCAGATACGCAGTATTTT.

In the case of this clone: The identical CDR3 is also encoded by other nucleotide sequences in the sample. The J gene is TRBJ1-1, the V gene TRBV27; D is unclear. The CDR3 has 13 residues. V lost 2 bases to trimming and J lost 0 bases, with 4 bases between them. From germline, CDR1 is MNHEY and CDR2 SMNVEV (reference sequence). CDR3 region: CASSLSMNTEAFF. The CDR3 DNA reads as TGTGCCAGCAGTTTAAGCATGAACACTGAAGCTTTCTTT.

J is TRBJ2-2 and V is TRBV19; 9 nucleotides agree with TRBD2. CDR1 and CDR2 from the germline V gene are LNHDA and SQIVND (reference sequence). The trim removed 1 base at V and 7 bases at J, leaving 4 bases unmatched. This CDR3 comprises 15 residues. CDR3 loop: CASSIGLAALGELFF. CDR3 coding DNA: TGTGCCAGTAGTATAGGACTAGCGGCGCTCGGGGAGCTGTTTTTT.

The chain links TRBV7-9 to TRBJ2-1; 14 bases are a match to TRBD2. The CDR3 length is 15 residues. V was pared by 8 bases and J by 8 bases, with 8 bases of the junction left unmatched. Germline V lookup: CDR1 SEHNR, CDR2 FQNEAQ (reference sequence). The CDR3 bases are TGTGCCAGCTTAGGACTAGCGGGAGGAGTGGATGAGCAGTTCTTC. Amino acid sequence: CASLGLAGGVDEQFF.

CDR3 sequence reads: CATRREGNTEAFF. The CDR3 region has the DNA TGCGCCACCCGCAGGGAGGGGAACACTGAAGCTTTCTTT. V is TRBV5-1 and J is TRBJ1-1; weak D call: TRBD1 (5 bases). The CDR3 covers 13 residues. V was cut by 9 bases and J by 1 base, with 13 bases left in between. Germline V gives CDR1 SGHRS, CDR2 YFSETQ.

The V gene is TRBV28, the J gene TRBJ1-5, with a tentative D call TRBD1 (5 bases). With 5 bases removed from V and 4 bases from J, the gap between germline ends came to 6 bases. The CDR3 extends over 12 amino acids. Germline lookup yields CDR1 MDHEN and CDR2 SYDVKM. CDR3 bases: TGTGCCAGCAGTCAGGGAAATCAGCCCCAGCATTTT. Encoded protein: CASSQGNQPQHF.

The chain joins TRBV19 to TRBJ1-1; TRBD1 aligns across 11 bases. The J segment lost 4 bases and the V segment lost 4 bases, leaving 5 bases of the junction unmatched. The CDR3 consists of 15 residues. Germline CDR1 is LNHDA and CDR2 is SQIVND (reference sequence). In DNA, the CDR3 is TGTGCCAGTAGTACCCAAGGGACAGGGGGCACTGAAGCTTTCTTT. This gives the protein CASSTQGTGGTEAFF.